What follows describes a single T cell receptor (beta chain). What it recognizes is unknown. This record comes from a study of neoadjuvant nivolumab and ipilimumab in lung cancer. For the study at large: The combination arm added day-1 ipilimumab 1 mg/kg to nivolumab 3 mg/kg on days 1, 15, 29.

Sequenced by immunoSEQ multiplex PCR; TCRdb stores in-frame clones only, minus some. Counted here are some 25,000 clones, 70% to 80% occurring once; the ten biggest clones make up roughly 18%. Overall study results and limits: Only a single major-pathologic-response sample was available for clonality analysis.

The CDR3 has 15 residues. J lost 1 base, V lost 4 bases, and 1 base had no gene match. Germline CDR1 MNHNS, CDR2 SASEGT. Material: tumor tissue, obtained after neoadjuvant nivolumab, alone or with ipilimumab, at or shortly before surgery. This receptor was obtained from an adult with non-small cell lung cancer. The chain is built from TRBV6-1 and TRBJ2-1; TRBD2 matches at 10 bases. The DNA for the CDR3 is TGTGCCAGCAGTGCTAGCGGGGGATCCTACAATGAGCAGTTCTTC. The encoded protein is CASSASGGSYNEQFF.